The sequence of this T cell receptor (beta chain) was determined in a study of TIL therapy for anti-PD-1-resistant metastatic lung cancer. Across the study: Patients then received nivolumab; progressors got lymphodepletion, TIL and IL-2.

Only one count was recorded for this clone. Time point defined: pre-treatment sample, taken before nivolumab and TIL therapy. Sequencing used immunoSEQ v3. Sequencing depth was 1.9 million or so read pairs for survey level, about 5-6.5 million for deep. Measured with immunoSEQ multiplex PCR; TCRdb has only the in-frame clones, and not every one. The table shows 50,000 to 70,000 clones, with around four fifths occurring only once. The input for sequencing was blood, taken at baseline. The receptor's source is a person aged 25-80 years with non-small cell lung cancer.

CDR3 DNA sequence: TGCAGCGTTTCTAAGGACACTGACTCTGGGGCCAACGTCCTGACTTTC. As protein: CSVSKDTDSGANVLTF. This chain connects TRBV29-1 to TRBJ2-6; D may be TRBD1 (5 bases). Germline V CDR1 and CDR2: SQVTM, ANQGSEA. The V end was cut by 5 bases, the J end by 0 bases, with 14 bases between. The CDR3 covers 16 residues.